This T cell receptor beta chain appears in the sequencing data of a study of blood T cells in healthy people across ages. Study conclusions and caveats: A roughly linear age-dependent decrease characterized TCR beta diversity per million T cells.

Concerning this clonotype: Antigen: not known.

Trimming removed 5 bases from V and 5 bases from J; junction bases left unmatched: 12. Germline CDR1 reads SGHDT; CDR2 reads YYEEEE. The CDR3 has 16 residues. Primers used in a second PCR of about 7 to 12 cycles were a sample-barcoded 5' primer and a J-beta primer mix. A template-switch adaptor containing 12 random nucleotides labeled each cDNA molecule. One entry per CDR3 protein results from TCRdb running MiXCR on the 5' RACE reads. The sample consists of around 1,500,000 distinct CDR3 sequences, approximately 28% of them appearing once. This TCR came from a woman aged 25 to 39 in good health. What was sequenced was blood. The chain couples TRBV5-6 to TRBJ2-5; 10 positions match TRBD1. CDR3: CASSRQGATLRETQYF. DNA of the CDR3: TGTGCCAGCAGTCGACAGGGGGCGACCCTCAGGGAGACCCAGTACTTC. The whole variable domain, remainder taken from reference TRBV5-6 and TRBJ2-5, is DAGVTQSPTHLIKTRGQQVTLRCSPKSGHDTVSWYQQALGQGPQFIFQYYEEEERQRGNFPDRFSGHQFPNYSSELNVNALLLGDSALYLCASSRQGATLRETQYFGPGTRLLVL.